This T cell receptor beta chain comes out of a study of T-cell memory formation after mild COVID-19. The CDR3 totals 15 residues. V was cut by 5 bases and J by 8 bases, with 19 bases left in between. TCRdb independently ran MiXCR on the 5' RACE reads; one entry per CDR3 protein. The sample lists about 400,000 distinct CDR3 sequences; approximately 15% were seen once. This clonotype was counted between two and nine times. The sample taken for sequencing was PBMCs or a T cell subset sorted from them (not recorded which). The clonotype comes from a man aged 18 to 30 who had mild COVID-19 (a few samples of this study predate the infection). Cell type and time point are not known. J is TRBJ2-1 and V is TRBV23-1; the D gene is possibly TRBD1 (6 bases). TRBV23-1 is labeled an ORF, and its function is uncertain. In DNA form, the CDR3 reads TGCGCCAGCAGTAATCGGATTCTGGCAGGGGATGAGCAGTTCTTC. The encoded protein is CASSNRILAGDEQFF.